The rows below give T cell receptor beta chains drawn from one sample of a study of blood T cell repertoires in COVID-19. The method was immunoSEQ multiplex PCR; TCRdb's version includes in-frame clones alone and lacks a portion of them. This table has over 120,000 clones, over 80% appearing once. The specimen sequenced was peripheral blood. Source of these receptors: a woman aged 45-65 years with acute or convalescent COVID-19. Each CDR3 is given with its conserved first and last residue. D genes are given only for firm matches. Clone size is given for some rows only: seen once, a few or many times, or a class if the clone is expanded.

NA	TRBJ2-3	NA	TRBV13	TGTGCCAGCAGCTTACAGGGAACGGGAGATACGCAGTATTTT	CASSLQGTGDTQYF
NA	TRBJ2-5	NA	TRBV5-1	TGCGCCAGCAGCTCAGGGGAGAGGAGAGAGACCCAGTACTTC	CASSSGERRETQYF
NA	TRBJ2-1	NA	TRBV11-1	TGTGCCAGCAGAACAGGGGGACTATCCAATGAGCAGTTCTTC	CASRTGGLSNEQFF
NA	TRBJ1-1	TRBD1	TRBV13	TGTGCCAGCAGCTTAGGCGGGACAGGGGGCTTGACTGAAGCTTTCTTT	CASSLGGTGGLTEAFF
NA	TRBJ1-4	TRBD1	TRBV6-6	TGTGCCAGCAGTAACCGGGACAGGGGAGAAAAACTGTTTTTT	CASSNRDRGEKLFF
NA	TRBJ2-1	NA	TRBV28	TGTGCCAGCAGTCGGACTGCAAGCTCCTACAATGAGCAGTTCTTC	CASSRTASSYNEQFF
NA	TRBJ2-1	NA	TRBV4-1	TGCGCCAGCAGCCAAGTAATAGACTACAATGAGCAGTTCTTC	CASSQVIDYNEQFF
NA	TRBJ1-2	NA	TRBV11-2	TGTGCCAGCAGCTCTAGTGGGGGCTCGGTCTATGGCTACACCTTC	CASSSSGGSVYGYTF
NA	TRBJ1-3	TRBD1	TRBV2	TGTGCCAACCTCCGGGACAGGGGAAACACCATATATTTT	CANLRDRGNTIYF
NA	TRBJ2-7	TRBD2	TRBV4-2	TGTGCCAGCAGCCAAGCCCTTCTAGCGGGGGCCGGGGGGCAGTACTTC	CASSQALLAGAGGQYF
once	TRBJ2-7	NA	TRBV29-1	TGCAGCGTTGAAGAACCCCAGGGCTCCTACGAGCAGTACTTC	CSVEEPQGSYEQYF
NA	TRBJ1-5	NA	TRBV19	TGTGCCAGTAACATCGGGATAAATCAGCCCCAGCATTTT	CASNIGINQPQHF
NA	TRBJ1-1	NA	TRBV6-5	TGTGCCAGCAGTCTACAGTTATCAGCAAACACTGAAGCTTTCTTT	CASSLQLSANTEAFF
NA	TRBJ2-5	TRBD2	TRBV3-1/TRBV3-2	TGTGCCAGCAGCGGGACGGGGGGGTTAGAGACCCAGTACTTC	CASSGTGGLETQYF
NA	TRBJ2-1	TRBD2	TRBV7-3	TGTGCCAGCAGCTTCCGACTAGCGGTGGGGAATGAGCAGTTCTTC	CASSFRLAVGNEQFF
few	TRBJ1-6	NA	TRBV19	TGTGCCAGTAGTAATAATGGGGGCGTAACGGTTAATTCACCCCTCCACTTT	CASSNNGGVTVNSPLHF
NA	TRBJ1-5	TRBD1	TRBV18	TGTGCCAGCTCCCCCGTCGGGACAGGGGTCCAGCCCCAGCATTTT	CASSPVGTGVQPQHF
NA	TRBJ1-4	NA	TRBV21-1	TGTGCCAGCAGCAAAGCGGGGGACAACCGCCCCGCTGCTAATGAAAAACTGTTTTTT	CASSKAGDNRPAANEKLFF
NA	TRBJ1-5	NA	TRBV27	TGTGCCAGCAGTTACGCTTTTGGCCAGCCCCAGCATTTT	CASSYAFGQPQHF
once	TRBJ2-2	NA	TRBV9	TGTGCCAGCAGCGTAGAAGAGTTCAGGGGCACCGGGGAGCTGTTTTTT	CASSVEEFRGTGELFF
NA	TRBJ2-6	NA	TRBV7-2	TGTGCCAGCGGGAGTTACTCCTCTGGGGCCAACGTCCTGACTTTC	CASGSYSSGANVLTF
NA	TRBJ1-2	TRBD1	TRBV6-5	TGTGCCAGCAGGACAGGGGGACAAGGCTACACCTTC	CASRTGGQGYTF
once	TRBJ1-5	NA	TRBV5-1	TGCGCCAGCAGCTTGGACGGGTATAGCAATCAGCCCCAGCATTTT	CASSLDGYSNQPQHF
NA	TRBJ1-5	NA	TRBV6-6	TGTGCCAGCACCACTGCCCCAAGCAATCAGCCCCAGCATTTT	CASTTAPSNQPQHF
NA	TRBJ1-2	TRBD1	TRBV12-3/TRBV12-4	TGTGCCAGCAGTCGGGACAGGGCGAGTGGCTACACCTTC	CASSRDRASGYTF
NA	TRBJ1-5	TRBD1	TRBV16	TGTGCCAGCAGCCCCAGCAGGGGGTGGAATCAGCCCCAGCATTTT	CASSPSRGWNQPQHF
NA	TRBJ1-2	NA	TRBV12-3/TRBV12-4	TGTGCCAGCAGTTTATGGCAGTCTGGCTACACCTTC	CASSLWQSGYTF
NA	TRBJ1-1	TRBD1	TRBV3-1/TRBV3-2	TGTGCCAGCGGGACAGGGAACACTGAAGCTTTCTTT	CASGTGNTEAFF
NA	TRBJ2-2	TRBD2	TRBV18	TGTGCCAGCTCACCACCCGGGACTAGCGTTCATTCGAACACCGGGGAGCTGTTTTTT	CASSPPGTSVHSNTGELFF
once	TRBJ2-7	NA	TRBV5-1	TGCGCCAGCAGCTTGGCCTTGGGCCAGGGCTACGAGCAGTACTTC	CASSLALGQGYEQYF
once	TRBJ2-2	NA	TRBV5-1	TGCGCCAGCAGCTTTAATCAGATGGGTCGGGGTTCCGGGGAGCTGTTTTTT	CASSFNQMGRGSGELFF
NA	TRBJ2-7	TRBD2	TRBV2	TGTGCCAGCAGTCTGGGGCTAGCGGGAACCACCTACGAGCAGTACTTC	CASSLGLAGTTYEQYF
NA	TRBJ1-6	NA	TRBV2	TGTGCCAGCAGTGACGGGGGGTTAGGCTCCTATAATTCACCCCTCCACTTT	CASSDGGLGSYNSPLHF
NA	TRBJ1-1	NA	TRBV19	TGTGCCAGTAGTACCGGGTACGTGAACACTGAAGCTTTCTTT	CASSTGYVNTEAFF
NA	TRBJ1-2	NA	TRBV3-1/TRBV3-2	TGTGCCAGCAGCCGGGGGGGATTATATGGCTACACCTTC	CASSRGGLYGYTF
NA	TRBJ1-3	NA	TRBV30	TGTGCCTGGAGTGTACCACCCACGGTTCGAAACACCATATATTTT	CAWSVPPTVRNTIYF
NA	TRBJ1-1	NA	TRBV11-1	TGTGCCAGCAGCCCTGGATGGGGGGGGAACACTGAAGCTTTCTTT	CASSPGWGGNTEAFF
NA	TRBJ2-2	NA	TRBV18	TGTGCCAGCTCACCACCGGGCGGGGAAGCCGGGGAGCTGTTTTTT	CASSPPGGEAGELFF
NA	TRBJ2-7	NA	TRBV18	TGTGCCAGCTCACCTGGGCTCGCCGGCTACGAGCAGTACTTC	CASSPGLAGYEQYF
NA	TRBJ2-1	TRBD2	TRBV7-9	TGTGCCAGCAGCCTGTTGGAGCGGGAGGGCAATGAGCAGTTCTTC	CASSLLEREGNEQFF
NA	TRBJ1-2	NA	TRBV11-2	TGTGCCAGCAGCCAGAATTCCGGGATGTACTATGGCTACACCTTC	CASSQNSGMYYGYTF
NA	TRBJ2-1	TRBD2	TRBV9	TGTGCCAGCAGCGAGGGACTAGCGGGGGGGCAAAATGAGCAGTTCTTC	CASSEGLAGGQNEQFF
few	TRBJ1-1	NA	TRBV11-3	TGTGCCAGCAGCATACAGGGAACCACTGAAGCTTTCTTT	CASSIQGTTEAFF
NA	TRBJ1-2	NA	TRBV6-5	TGTGCCAGCAGAGACTTAAGTGGCTACACCTTC	CASRDLSGYTF